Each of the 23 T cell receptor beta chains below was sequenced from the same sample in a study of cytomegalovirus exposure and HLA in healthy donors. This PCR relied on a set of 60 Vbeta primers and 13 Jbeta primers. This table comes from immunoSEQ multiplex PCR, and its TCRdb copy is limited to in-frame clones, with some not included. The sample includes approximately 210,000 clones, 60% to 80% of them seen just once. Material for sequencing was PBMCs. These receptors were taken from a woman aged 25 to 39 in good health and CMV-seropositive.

The CDR3 nucleotides are TGCGCCAGCAGCTCCGGGACAGGGGCGGTGAACACTGAAGCTTTCTTT. This sequence encodes CASSSGTGAVNTEAFF. This chain connects TRBV5-1 to TRBJ1-1, with 10 nucleotides matching TRBD1. The CDR3 is 16 amino acids. With V trimmed by 3 bases and J by 0 bases, 5 bases remained unmatched. In germline, CDR1 is SGHRS, CDR2 YFSETQ.

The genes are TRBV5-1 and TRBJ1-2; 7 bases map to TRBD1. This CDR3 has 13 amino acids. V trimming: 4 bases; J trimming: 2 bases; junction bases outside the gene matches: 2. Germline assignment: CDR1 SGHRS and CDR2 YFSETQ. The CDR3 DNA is TGCGCCAGCAGCACGGGACAGAACTATGGCTACACCTTC. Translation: CASSTGQNYGYTF.

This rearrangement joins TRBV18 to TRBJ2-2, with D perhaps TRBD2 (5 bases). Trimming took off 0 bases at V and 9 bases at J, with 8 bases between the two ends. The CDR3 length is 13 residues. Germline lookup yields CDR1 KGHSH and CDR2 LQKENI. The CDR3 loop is CASSPPEDRELFF. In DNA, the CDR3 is TGTGCCAGCTCACCACCGGAGGACCGGGAGCTGTTTTTT.

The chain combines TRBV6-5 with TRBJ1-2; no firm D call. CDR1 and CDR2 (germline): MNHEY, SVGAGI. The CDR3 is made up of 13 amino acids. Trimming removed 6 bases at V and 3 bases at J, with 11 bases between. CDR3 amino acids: CASRDTGDYGYTF. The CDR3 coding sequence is TGTGCCAGCAGAGACACGGGAGACTATGGCTACACCTTC.

The CDR3: CAWSRGMNTEAFF. The CDR3 nucleotides read TGTGCCTGGAGCCGGGGAATGAACACTGAAGCTTTCTTT. V gene TRBV30 combines with J gene TRBJ1-1; D remains unclear. This CDR3 spans 13 amino acids. The V gene's germline CDR1 is GTSNPN and CDR2 SVGIG (reference sequence). V lost 3 bases, J lost 0 bases, and 8 bases lay in between.

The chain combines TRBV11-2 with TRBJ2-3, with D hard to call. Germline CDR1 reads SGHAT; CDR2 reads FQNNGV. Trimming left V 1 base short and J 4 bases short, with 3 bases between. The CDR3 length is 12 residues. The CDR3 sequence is CASSLAADTQYF. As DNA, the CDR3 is TGTGCCAGCAGCTTAGCAGCAGATACGCAGTATTTT.

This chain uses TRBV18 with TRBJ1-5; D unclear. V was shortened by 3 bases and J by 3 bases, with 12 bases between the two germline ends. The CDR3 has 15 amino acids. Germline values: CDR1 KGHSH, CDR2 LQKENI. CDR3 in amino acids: CASSPSPQNNQPQHF. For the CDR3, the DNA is TGTGCCAGCTCACCTTCCCCACAGAACAATCAGCCCCAGCATTTT.

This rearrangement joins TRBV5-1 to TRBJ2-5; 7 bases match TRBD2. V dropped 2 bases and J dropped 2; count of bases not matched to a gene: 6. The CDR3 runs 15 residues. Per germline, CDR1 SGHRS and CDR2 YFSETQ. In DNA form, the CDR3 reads TGCGCCAGCAGCTTCCCTGGGGGGGGGCAAGAGACCCAGTACTTC. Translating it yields CASSFPGGGQETQYF.

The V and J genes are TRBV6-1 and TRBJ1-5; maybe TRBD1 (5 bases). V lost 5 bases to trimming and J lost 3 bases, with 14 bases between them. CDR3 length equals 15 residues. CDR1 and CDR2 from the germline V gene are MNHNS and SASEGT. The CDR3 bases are TGTGCCAGCAGTACGGTGGCAGGGAACAATCAGCCCCAGCATTTT. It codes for CASSTVAGNNQPQHF.

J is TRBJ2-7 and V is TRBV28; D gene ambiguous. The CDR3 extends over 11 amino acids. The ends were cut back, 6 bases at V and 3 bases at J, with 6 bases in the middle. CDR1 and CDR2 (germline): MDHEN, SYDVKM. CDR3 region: CASSGYYEQYF. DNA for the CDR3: TGTGCCAGCAGCGGGTACTACGAGCAGTACTTC.

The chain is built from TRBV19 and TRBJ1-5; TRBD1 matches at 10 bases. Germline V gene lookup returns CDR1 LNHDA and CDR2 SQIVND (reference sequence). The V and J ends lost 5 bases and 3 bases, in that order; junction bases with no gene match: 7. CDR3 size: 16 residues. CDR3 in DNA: TGTGCCAGTAGTCCCCGGGACAGGGGAGTCAATCAGCCCCAGCATTTT. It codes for CASSPRDRGVNQPQHF. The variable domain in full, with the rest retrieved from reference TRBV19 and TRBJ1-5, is DGGITQSPKYLFRKEGQNVTLSCEQNLNHDAMYWYRQDPGQGLRLIYYSQIVNDFQKGDIAEGYSVSREKKESFPLTVTSAQKNPTAFYLCASSPRDRGVNQPQHFGDGTRLSIL.

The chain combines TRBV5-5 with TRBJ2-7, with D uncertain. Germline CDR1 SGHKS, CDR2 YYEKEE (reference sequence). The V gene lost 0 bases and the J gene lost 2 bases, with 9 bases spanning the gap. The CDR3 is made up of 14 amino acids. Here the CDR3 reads CASSLGWSTYEQYF. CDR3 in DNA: TGTGCCAGCAGCTTGGGATGGAGTACCTACGAGCAGTACTTC.

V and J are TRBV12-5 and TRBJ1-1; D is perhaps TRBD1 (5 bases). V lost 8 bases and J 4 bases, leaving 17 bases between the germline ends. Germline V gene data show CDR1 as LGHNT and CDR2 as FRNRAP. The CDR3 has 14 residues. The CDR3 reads CASSSQGRGTEAFF. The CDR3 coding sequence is TGTGCTAGTTCCAGCCAGGGTAGGGGCACTGAAGCTTTCTTT.

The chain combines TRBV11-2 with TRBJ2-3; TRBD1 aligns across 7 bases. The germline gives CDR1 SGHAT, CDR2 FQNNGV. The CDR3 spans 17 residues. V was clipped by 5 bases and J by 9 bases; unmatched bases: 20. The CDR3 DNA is TGTGCCAGCAGCCCAGGGGGTTTGCGGGCGAATCCCCGAACGCAGTATTTT. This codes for CASSPGGLRANPRTQYF.

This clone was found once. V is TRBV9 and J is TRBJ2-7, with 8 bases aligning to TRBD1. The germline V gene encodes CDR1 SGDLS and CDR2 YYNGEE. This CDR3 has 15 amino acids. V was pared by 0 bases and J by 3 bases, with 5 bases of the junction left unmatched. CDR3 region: CASSVGQGAFYEQYF. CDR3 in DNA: TGTGCCAGCAGCGTAGGTCAGGGGGCCTTCTACGAGCAGTACTTC.

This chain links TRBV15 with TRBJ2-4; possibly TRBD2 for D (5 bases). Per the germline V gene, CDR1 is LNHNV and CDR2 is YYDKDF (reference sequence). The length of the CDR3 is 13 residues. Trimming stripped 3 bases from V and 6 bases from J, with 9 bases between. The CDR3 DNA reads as TGTGCCACCAGCAGCCAGCGGACAAACATTCAGTACTTC. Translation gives CATSSQRTNIQYF.

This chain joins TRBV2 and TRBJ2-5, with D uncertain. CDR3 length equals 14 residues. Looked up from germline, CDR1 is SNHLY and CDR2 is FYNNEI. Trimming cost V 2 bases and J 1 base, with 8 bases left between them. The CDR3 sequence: CASSESQAQETQYF. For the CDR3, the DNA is TGTGCCAGCAGTGAAAGTCAGGCCCAAGAGACCCAGTACTTC.

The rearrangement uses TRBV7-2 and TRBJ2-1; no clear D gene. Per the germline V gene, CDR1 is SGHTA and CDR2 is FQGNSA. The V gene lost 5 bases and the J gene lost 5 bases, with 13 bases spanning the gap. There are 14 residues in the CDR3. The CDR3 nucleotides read TGTGCCAGCAGCAGCATATCCTCGGACAATGAGCAGTTCTTC. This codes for CASSSISSDNEQFF.

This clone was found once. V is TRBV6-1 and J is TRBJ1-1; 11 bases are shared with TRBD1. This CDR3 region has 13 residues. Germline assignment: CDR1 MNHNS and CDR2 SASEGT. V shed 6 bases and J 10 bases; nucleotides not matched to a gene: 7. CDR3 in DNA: TGTGCCAGCAGAAGGACAGGGGGCATAGGAGCTTTCTTT. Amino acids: CASRRTGGIGAFF.

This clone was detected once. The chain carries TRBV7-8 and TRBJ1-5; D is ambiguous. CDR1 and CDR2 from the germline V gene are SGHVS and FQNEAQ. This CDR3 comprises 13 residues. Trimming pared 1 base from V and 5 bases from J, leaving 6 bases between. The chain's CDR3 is CASSLDPDQPQHF. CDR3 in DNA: TGTGCCAGCAGCTTAGATCCCGATCAGCCCCAGCATTTT.

DNA of the CDR3: TGTGCCAGTAGTATTAGCGGCCTCGGCTCTAGCACAGATACGCAGTATTTT. Amino acids: CASSISGLGSSTDTQYF. The rearrangement links TRBV19 to TRBJ2-3, with D tentatively TRBD2 (6 bases). V was cut by 3 bases and J by 0 bases, with 16 bases left in between. This CDR3 is built from 17 residues. The germline V gene encodes CDR1 LNHDA and CDR2 SQIVND (reference sequence). The full variable domain, in which reference TRBV19 and TRBJ2-3 provide the parts outside the CDR3, is DGGITQSPKYLFRKEGQNVTLSCEQNLNHDAMYWYRQDPGQGLRLIYYSQIVNDFQKGDIAEGYSVSREKKESFPLTVTSAQKNPTAFYLCASSISGLGSSTDTQYFGPGTRLTVL.

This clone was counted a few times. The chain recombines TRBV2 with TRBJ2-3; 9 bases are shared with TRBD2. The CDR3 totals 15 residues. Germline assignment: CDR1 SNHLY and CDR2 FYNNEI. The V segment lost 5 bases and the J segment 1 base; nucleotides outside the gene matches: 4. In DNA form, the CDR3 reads TGTGCCAGCAGTAAAAGGACTAGCGGCACAGATACGCAGTATTTT. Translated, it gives CASSKRTSGTDTQYF.

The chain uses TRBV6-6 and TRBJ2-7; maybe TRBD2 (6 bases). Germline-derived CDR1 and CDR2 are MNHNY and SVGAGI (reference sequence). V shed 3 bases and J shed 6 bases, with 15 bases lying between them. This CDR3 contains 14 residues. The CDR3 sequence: CASSYMSGRSEQYF. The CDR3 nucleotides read TGTGCCAGCAGTTATATGTCAGGGAGGTCCGAGCAGTACTTC.